These 32 T cell receptor beta chains came from one sample sequenced in a study of PD-1 blockade in classical Hodgkin lymphoma (dated by TCRdb to about 2020). The sample's time point label is to be understood as: cycle 4 day 1 (C4D1), after 6 weeks of nivolumab. Relapse after autologous stem cell transplantation had occurred in all trial patients, and cohorts A, B and C were distinguished by prior brentuximab vedotin exposure. The library was made by the immunoSEQ multiplex PCR assay. What TCRdb holds here is the immuneACCESS table cut down to in-frame rearrangements. Part of the clones is not present; checked against another copy, under half of the missing clones reflect an unresolved V gene, and the others are unexplained. The sample table shows about 44,000 clones, and around two thirds are seen once. The top ten constitute around 3.1% of the sample. The source was peripheral blood mononuclear cells (PBMCs), collected before the fourth cycle of nivolumab. These receptors were collected from a human donor with classical Hodgkin lymphoma.

For this clone: A read error may account for a junction end that differs from germline. This chain links TRBV5-1 with TRBJ2-5; 13 bases align to TRBD2. Germline lookup yields CDR1 SGHRS and CDR2 YFSETQ. This CDR3 is built from 16 residues. The CDR3 loop reads CASSLARGLAGEPQYF. For the CDR3, the DNA is TGCGCCAGCAGCTTGGCCCGCGGACTAGCGGGAGAGCCCCAGTACTTC. The whole variable domain, filled in from reference TRBV5-1 and TRBJ2-5, reads KAGVTQTPRYLIKTRGQQVTLSCSPISGHRSVSWYQQTPGQGLQFLFEYFSETQRNKGNFPGRFSGRQFSNSRSEMNVSTLELGDSALYLCASSLARGLAGEPQYFGPGTRLLVL.

The chain combines TRBV5-1 with TRBJ1-1; D gene unclear. With 3 bases removed from V and 0 bases from J, the gap between germline ends came to 12 bases. There are 15 residues in the CDR3. CDR1 and CDR2 from the germline V gene are SGHRS and YFSETQ. The CDR3 coding sequence is TGCGCCAGCAGCTGGTCGGGGAGTATGAACACTGAAGCTTTCTTT. This codes for CASSWSGSMNTEAFF.

This clone has more than one count but fewer than ten. The chain is built from TRBV18 and TRBJ1-2; no reliable D call. Germline CDR1 is KGHSH and CDR2 is LQKENI. The CDR3 is 15 residues long. Trimming cost V 4 bases and J 4 bases, with 16 bases left between them. The CDR3 spells CASSLGVGITYGYTF. CDR3 sequence (DNA): TGTGCCAGCTCACTCGGTGTCGGAATTACCTATGGCTACACCTTC.

Only a few counts were recorded for this clone. The J gene is TRBJ2-6, the V gene TRBV7-9, with D possibly being TRBD1 or TRBD2 (5 bases each). The CDR3 spans 19 residues. V shed 6 bases and J shed 0 bases, with 21 bases lying between them. The V gene's germline CDR1 is SEHNR and CDR2 FQNEAQ (reference sequence). The CDR3 region has the DNA TGTGCCAGCAGACCCGGGACCCTCTTCGGGATCTCTGGGGCCAACGTCCTGACTTTC. This translates into CASRPGTLFGISGANVLTF.

This clone was counted a few times. The chain uses TRBV6-6 and TRBJ2-1; TRBD1 matches at 9 bases. With V trimmed by 6 bases and J by 4 bases, 10 bases remained unmatched. The CDR3 contains 16 residues. Per germline, CDR1 MNHNY and CDR2 SVGAGI (reference sequence). The CDR3 region is CASRTKQGASYNEQFF. CDR3 in DNA: TGTGCCAGCAGAACCAAACAGGGGGCCTCATACAATGAGCAGTTCTTC.

The chain has TRBV18 and TRBJ2-7, with D possibly matching TRBD2 (6 bases). This CDR3 spans 16 amino acids. Trimming took off 6 bases at V and 4 bases at J, with 22 bases between the two ends. Germline CDR1 reads KGHSH; CDR2 reads LQKENI. CDR3 amino acids: CASSRGEPGLAYEQYF. DNA for the CDR3: TGTGCCAGCTCCCGTGGGGAACCGGGACTTGCTTACGAGCAGTACTTC.

The chain recombines TRBV6-5 with TRBJ2-3; D may correspond to TRBD1 or TRBD2 (5 bases each). This CDR3 has 13 amino acids. V was trimmed by 6 bases and J by 2 bases, leaving 9 bases between them. CDR1 and CDR2 from the germline V gene are MNHEY and SVGAGI. The CDR3 reads CASRRDLTDTQYF. CDR3 DNA sequence: TGTGCCAGCAGACGGGACCTCACAGATACGCAGTATTTT.

The V gene is TRBV6-5, the J gene TRBJ2-4, with D perhaps being TRBD1 or TRBD2 (5 bases each). V dropped 6 bases and J dropped 3 bases, with 15 bases sitting between them. The CDR3 runs 15 residues. Germline CDR1 and CDR2: MNHEY and SVGAGI. This CDR3 reads CASREGTAVKNIQYF. The CDR3 DNA reads as TGTGCCAGCAGAGAGGGGACCGCGGTCAAAAACATTCAGTACTTC.

V is TRBV28 and J is TRBJ1-2; TRBD1 aligns across 9 bases. CDR3 length: 17 residues. CDR1 MDHEN and CDR2 SYDVKM come from the germline V gene. The V segment lost 0 bases and the J segment 5 bases; nucleotides outside the gene matches: 10. The CDR3 region has the DNA TGTGCCAGCAGTTTATGGAGGGACAGGGTTTATCTTTATGGCTACACCTTC. This sequence encodes CASSLWRDRVYLYGYTF.

Only a few counts were recorded for this clone. The chain carries TRBV29-1 and TRBJ2-7; 7 bases line up with TRBD1. The CDR3 has 12 residues. CDR1 SQVTM and CDR2 ANQGSEA come from the germline V gene. Germline trimming cut 6 bases from V and 1 base from J; bases unmatched to any gene: 3. The CDR3 is CSVETGSYEQYF. CDR3 nucleotides: TGCAGCGTGGAGACAGGGTCCTACGAGCAGTACTTC.

The chain combines TRBV7-9 with TRBJ2-7; tentative D call: TRBD1 (6 bases). Germline assignment: CDR1 SEHNR and CDR2 FQNEAQ (reference sequence). The CDR3 is 11 amino acids. V lost 7 bases, J lost 8 bases, and 12 bases lay in between. This CDR3 is CASTRTAQQYF. CDR3 sequence (DNA): TGTGCCAGCACACGGACAGCCCAGCAGTACTTC.

The rearrangement joins TRBV19 to TRBJ1-2; no firm D call. Between the trimmed V and J ends, which lost 3 bases and 4 bases, there was a span of 9 bases. In germline, CDR1 is LNHDA, CDR2 SQIVND (reference sequence). The CDR3 is made up of 13 amino acids. The CDR3 here is CASSIGSTYGYTF. CDR3 nucleotide sequence: TGTGCCAGTAGTATTGGGTCGACCTATGGCTACACCTTC.

This clone was seen a single time. The chain employs TRBV7-9 and TRBJ2-7; either TRBD1 or TRBD2 may supply D (7 bases each). Germline values: CDR1 SEHNR, CDR2 FQNEAQ (reference sequence). The CDR3 runs 13 residues. The ends were cut back, 5 bases at V and 5 bases at J, with 13 bases in the middle. For the CDR3, the DNA is TGTGCCAGCAGCCCCAGGGGGGGGAACGAGCAGTACTTC. It specifies CASSPRGGNEQYF.

V and J are TRBV19 and TRBJ2-2; 11 bases map to TRBD1. The CDR3 is 16 residues long. From germline, CDR1 is LNHDA and CDR2 SQIVND (reference sequence). V shed 7 bases and J 0 bases; nucleotides not matched to a gene: 4. CDR3 in DNA: TGTGCCAGTATATGGACAGGGGGCCCGAACACCGGGGAGCTGTTTTTT. Translating it yields CASIWTGGPNTGELFF.

The rearrangement joins TRBV10-3 to TRBJ1-1, with 7 bases identical to TRBD1. Germline-derived CDR1 and CDR2 are ENHRY and SYGVKD. The trim removed 6 bases at V and 1 base at J, leaving 5 bases unmatched. This CDR3 has 14 amino acids. CDR3 coding DNA: TGTGCCATCAGGCGAGGGGGCCAGAACACTGAAGCTTTCTTT. This sequence encodes CAIRRGGQNTEAFF.

The gene calls are TRBV29-1 and TRBJ2-1; 8 nucleotides line up with TRBD1. Trimming cost V 7 bases and J 7 bases; bases outside gene matches: 15. The CDR3 is 15 amino acids. CDR1 and CDR2 from the germline V gene are SQVTM and ANQGSEA. This chain's CDR3 is CSARLPGQANNEQFF. As DNA, the CDR3 is TGCAGCGCCCGATTACCGGGACAGGCCAATAATGAGCAGTTCTTC.

This sequence joins TRBV7-9 and TRBJ1-6; maybe TRBD1 (5 bases). The germline CDR1 and CDR2 sequences are SEHNR and FQNEAQ (reference sequence). The CDR3 sequence is 14 residues long. V was clipped by 3 bases and J by 13 bases, with 16 bases between them. The CDR3 coding sequence is TGTGCCAGCAGCTTTGGGGGGGAACAGAATCCCCTCCACTTT. Encoded protein: CASSFGGEQNPLHF. Looking up the rest from reference TRBV7-9 and TRBJ1-6 gives the full variable domain: DTGVSQNPRHKITKRGQNVTFRCDPISEHNRLYWYRQTLGQGPEFLTYFQNEAQLEKSRLLSDRFSAERPKGSFSTLEIQRTEQGDSAMYLCASSFGGEQNPLHFGNGTRLTVT.

This clone was observed a handful of times. The V gene is TRBV28, the J gene TRBJ2-7; 12 nucleotides agree with TRBD2. Germline CDR1 MDHEN, CDR2 SYDVKM. This CDR3 contains 21 residues. Trimming took 4 bases from V and 1 from J; bases not matched to a gene: 20. The CDR3 DNA follows: TGTGCCAGCAGTTACCAATTAACGGGGCCCCTCGGACTAGCGGGGTCCTACGAGCAGTACTTC. It codes for CASSYQLTGPLGLAGSYEQYF.

This clone was recorded only once. CDR3 amino acids: CASSPFRQGGGNEKLFF. The CDR3 region has the DNA TGTGCCAGCTCACCATTTCGACAGGGAGGGGGTAATGAAAAACTGTTTTTT. This chain connects TRBV18 to TRBJ1-4; TRBD1 matches 7 bases. Trimming cost V 2 bases and J 4 bases; bases outside gene matches: 10. The CDR3 loop spans 17 amino acids. In germline, CDR1 is KGHSH, CDR2 LQKENI.

The J gene is TRBJ1-5, the V gene TRBV7-9, with 9 bases matching TRBD1. This CDR3 contains 19 residues. CDR1 SEHNR and CDR2 FQNEAQ come from the germline V gene (reference sequence). The V and J ends lost 3 bases and 9 bases, in that order; junction bases with no gene match: 21. The CDR3 DNA is TGTGCCAGCAGCTTGGGGGTTTTACAGGGGGCGTCATTTCAATGGCCCCAGCATTTT. Translated: CASSLGVLQGASFQWPQHF.

This clone is termed medium-sized. The gene calls are TRBV5-4 and TRBJ2-2; D remains ambiguous. Trimming left V 0 bases short and J 2 bases short, with 8 bases between. Germline V gene lookup returns CDR1 SGHNT and CDR2 YYREEE (reference sequence). This CDR3 is 15 amino acids long. The CDR3 loop reads CASSLDGINTGELFF. In DNA, the CDR3 is TGTGCCAGCAGCTTGGATGGAATAAACACCGGGGAGCTGTTTTTT.

Many counts were recorded for this clone. The chain carries TRBV10-3 and TRBJ1-1; weak D call: TRBD1 (5 bases). This CDR3 comprises 16 residues. Germline V CDR1 and CDR2: ENHRY, SYGVKD. V shed 0 bases and J shed 9 bases, with 20 bases lying between them. The DNA for the CDR3 is TGTGCCATCAGTGAGTCACCATCCGACGGGGCATCGAAAGCTTTCTTT. This sequence encodes CAISESPSDGASKAFF.

The chain couples TRBV6-1 to TRBJ2-1, with TRBD2 identical over 9 bases. CDR1 and CDR2 from the germline V gene are MNHNS and SASEGT. This CDR3 contains 14 residues. The J segment lost 1 base and the V segment lost 7 bases, leaving 2 bases of the junction unmatched. The CDR3: CASNLAGSYNEQFF. The CDR3 bases are TGTGCCAGCAATCTAGCGGGGTCCTACAATGAGCAGTTCTTC.

This chain connects TRBV5-1 to TRBJ2-1, with D tentatively TRBD1 or TRBD2 (6 bases each). This CDR3 comprises 14 residues. Germline CDR1 SGHRS, CDR2 YFSETQ. V was trimmed by 4 bases and J by 8 bases, leaving 16 bases between them. The CDR3 here is CASSGGRGGDEQFF. The CDR3 DNA follows: TGCGCCAGCAGCGGGGGGCGGGGAGGCGATGAGCAGTTCTTC. The full variable domain, in which reference TRBV5-1 and TRBJ2-1 provide the parts outside the CDR3, is KAGVTQTPRYLIKTRGQQVTLSCSPISGHRSVSWYQQTPGQGLQFLFEYFSETQRNKGNFPGRFSGRQFSNSRSEMNVSTLELGDSALYLCASSGGRGGDEQFFGPGTRLTVL.

This clone showed up just a few times. This chain links TRBV29-1 with TRBJ2-5; D remains ambiguous. Trimming left V 0 bases short and J 5 bases short, with 1 base between. The CDR3 is 10 amino acids. The germline V gene has CDR1 SQVTM and CDR2 ANQGSEA. The CDR3 DNA reads as TGCAGCGTTGAAGAGGAGACCCAGTACTTC. This encodes CSVEEETQYF.

This clone has just a few counts. The chain is built from TRBV7-2 and TRBJ2-5; D is possibly TRBD1 or TRBD2 (6 bases each). This CDR3 region has 16 residues. The germline CDR1 and CDR2 sequences are SGHTA and FQGNSA. V was shortened by 4 bases and J by 4 bases, with 19 bases between the two germline ends. The CDR3 region has the DNA TGTGCCAGCAGCTCCCGAGGGGGGAAGGGCGTAGAGACCCAGTACTTC. Residues: CASSSRGGKGVETQYF.

This chain joins TRBV28 and TRBJ2-7, with TRBD2 as a possible D gene (6 bases). Germline V gene data show CDR1 as MDHEN and CDR2 as SYDVKM. CDR3 length equals 14 residues. V was clipped by 1 base and J by 4 bases, with 11 bases between them. The CDR3 region has the DNA TGTGCCAGCAGTTTATCGTTGGGGGGTTACGAGCAGTACTTC. It yields the protein CASSLSLGGYEQYF.

V is TRBV19 and J is TRBJ2-4; no reliable D call. Trimming pared 0 bases from V and 1 base from J, leaving 4 bases between. CDR1 is LNHDA and CDR2 is SQIVND in the germline V gene (reference sequence). The length of the CDR3 is 14 residues. CDR3 region: CASSIEGAKNIQYF. The DNA for the CDR3 is TGTGCCAGTAGTATAGAGGGGGCCAAAAACATTCAGTACTTC.

The chain recombines TRBV4-3 with TRBJ2-1; the match to TRBD2 covers 14 bases. V was clipped by 0 bases and J by 8 bases; unmatched bases: 9. This CDR3 is 18 amino acids long. The germline CDR1 and CDR2 sequences are LGHNA and YSLEER. The CDR3 loop reads CASSQEIGTSGSRDEQFF. CDR3 DNA sequence: TGCGCCAGCAGCCAAGAAATAGGGACTAGCGGGAGTAGAGATGAGCAGTTCTTC.

V and J are TRBV5-1 and TRBJ1-1; D is unclear. The length of the CDR3 is 13 residues. CDR1 SGHRS and CDR2 YFSETQ come from the germline V gene. With 0 bases removed from V and 7 bases from J, the gap between germline ends came to 10 bases. CDR3 in amino acids: CASSLGRWDEAFF. For the CDR3, the DNA is TGCGCCAGCAGCTTGGGACGTTGGGATGAAGCTTTCTTT.

This clone was seen just once. The chain couples TRBV19 to TRBJ2-5; D not certain. The CDR3 is made up of 13 amino acids. The germline V gene has CDR1 LNHDA and CDR2 SQIVND (reference sequence). V shed 3 bases and J shed 7 bases, with 12 bases lying between them. As DNA, the CDR3 is TGTGCCAGTAGTATGTACCAGGATAGGACCCAGTACTTC. Its protein product is CASSMYQDRTQYF.

This clone was seen only a few times. V usage is TRBV4-3 and J usage is TRBJ2-3; possible D gene TRBD1, 5 bases. The germline V gene encodes CDR1 LGHNA and CDR2 YSLEER. This CDR3 contains 17 residues. Deletions cut 2 bases from V and 2 bases from J, with 17 bases between. CDR3 region: CASSQRPRADFTDTQYF. CDR3 in DNA: TGCGCCAGCAGCCAACGTCCCAGGGCAGATTTCACAGATACGCAGTATTTT.